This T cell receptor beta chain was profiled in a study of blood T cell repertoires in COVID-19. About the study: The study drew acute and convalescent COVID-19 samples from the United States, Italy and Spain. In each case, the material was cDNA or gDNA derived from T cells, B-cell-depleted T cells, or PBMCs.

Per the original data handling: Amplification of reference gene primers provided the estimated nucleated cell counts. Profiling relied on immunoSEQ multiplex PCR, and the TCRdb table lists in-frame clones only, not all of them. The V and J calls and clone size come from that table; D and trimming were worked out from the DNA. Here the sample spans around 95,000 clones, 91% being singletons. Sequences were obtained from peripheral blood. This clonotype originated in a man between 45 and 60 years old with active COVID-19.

This CDR3 is CATGQNYGYTF. The CDR3 DNA sequence: TGTGCCACAGGACAGAACTATGGCTACACCTTC. The chain has TRBV6-6 and TRBJ1-2, with a weak D call TRBD1 (6 bases). Germline V gives CDR1 MNHNY, CDR2 SVGAGI (reference sequence). V lost 10 bases to trimming and J lost 2 bases, with 8 bases between them. The CDR3 contains 11 residues.